One sample yielded the 16 T cell receptor beta chains listed below, sequenced in a study of blood T cell repertoires in COVID-19. This table comes from immunoSEQ multiplex PCR, and its TCRdb copy is limited to in-frame clones, with some not included. Among around 55,000 clones listed, around nine tenths were seen once. Sequenced sample: peripheral blood. Receptors were obtained from a man aged 55 to 70 with active COVID-19.

The rearrangement joins TRBV6-5 to TRBJ1-4, with D perhaps matching TRBD1 (6 bases). Germline values: CDR1 MNHEY, CDR2 SVGAGI. This CDR3 is built from 14 residues. V lost 7 bases and J 8 bases, leaving 17 bases between the germline ends. CDR3 residues: CASMLQGKGEKLFF. CDR3 DNA: TGTGCCAGCATGTTACAGGGAAAAGGCGAAAAACTGTTTTTT.

The chain couples TRBV7-3 to TRBJ1-5; TRBD1 is a possible D gene (5 bases). CDR1 SGHTA and CDR2 FQGTGA come from the germline V gene. The CDR3 contains 13 residues. Trimming removed 5 bases from V and 4 bases from J, with 9 bases in between. Here the CDR3 reads CASSPGGNQPQHF. CDR3 sequence (DNA): TGTGCCAGCAGCCCCGGGGGGAATCAGCCCCAGCATTTT.

V usage is TRBV7-3 and J usage is TRBJ2-2; the D gene is possibly TRBD2 (5 bases). The CDR3 runs 15 residues. V was clipped by 5 bases and J by 3 bases, with 13 bases between them. Looked up from germline, CDR1 is SGHTA and CDR2 is FQGTGA. CDR3 nucleotide sequence: TGTGCCAGCAGCCGGTCGGGGTTGGACACCGGGGAGCTGTTTTTT. Its protein is CASSRSGLDTGELFF.

The chain combines TRBV5-1 with TRBJ2-1; a possible D gene is TRBD2 (5 bases). Looked up from germline, CDR1 is SGHRS and CDR2 is YFSETQ. The V end was cut by 4 bases, the J end by 2 bases, with 10 bases between. This CDR3 contains 14 residues. This CDR3 is CASSRGSPYNEQFF. CDR3 bases: TGCGCCAGCAGCCGCGGGTCACCCTACAATGAGCAGTTCTTC.

The rearrangement links TRBV7-3 to TRBJ2-5; 11 bases are shared with TRBD2. The V gene's germline CDR1 is SGHTA and CDR2 FQGTGA. This CDR3 has 19 residues. Germline trimming cut 2 bases from V and 5 bases from J; bases unmatched to any gene: 16. CDR3: CASSLRGGSGRAQGETQYF. The CDR3 region has the DNA TGTGCCAGCAGCTTACGGGGAGGTAGCGGGAGGGCCCAGGGGGAGACCCAGTACTTC.

V gene TRBV6-5 combines with J gene TRBJ2-2, with 11 bases aligning to TRBD2. CDR3 length: 15 residues. Germline V gene sequence: CDR1 MNHEY, CDR2 SVGAGI. Trimming at V came to 2 bases and at J to 4 bases, leaving 0 bases not matched to a gene. CDR3 residues: CASSYTSGSTGELFF. The CDR3 DNA reads TGTGCCAGCAGTTACACTAGCGGGAGCACCGGGGAGCTGTTTTTT.

The chain joins TRBV3-1 (or the pseudogene TRBV3-2) to TRBJ1-1; TRBD1 is a possible D gene (6 bases). Germline CDR1 LGHDT, CDR2 YNNKEL (reference sequence). V shed 6 bases and J shed 6 bases, with 20 bases lying between them. There are 15 residues in the CDR3. The CDR3 bases are TGTGCCAGCAGTTCCGGGGGGGGGCACAGGGCTGAAGCTTTCTTT. It encodes CASSSGGGHRAEAFF.

The gene calls are TRBV4-1 and TRBJ2-7, with D tentatively TRBD1 (6 bases). V lost 1 base, J lost 2 bases, and 18 bases lay in between. Per germline, CDR1 MGHRA and CDR2 YSYEKL. This CDR3 is 17 amino acids long. The DNA for the CDR3 is TGCGCCAGCAGCCAAGGGGGACCGACAGGAGCGGCCTACGAGCAGTACTTC. It translates to CASSQGGPTGAAYEQYF.

V usage is TRBV5-1 and J usage is TRBJ2-1; the D gene is possibly TRBD1 (5 bases). V was clipped by 0 bases and J by 9 bases, with 16 bases between them. This CDR3 comprises 15 residues. The germline CDR1 and CDR2 sequences are SGHRS and YFSETQ. CDR3 amino acids: CASSLAQGRGGEQFF. CDR3 bases: TGCGCCAGCAGCTTGGCCCAGGGAAGGGGTGGTGAGCAGTTCTTC.

CDR3 in amino acids: CASSSWTGVGTGELFF. In DNA, the CDR3 is TGTGCCAGCAGTTCCTGGACAGGGGTAGGGACCGGGGAGCTGTTTTTT. The rearrangement uses TRBV27 and TRBJ2-2; 9 bases line up with TRBD1. CDR3 length: 16 amino acids. The V and J ends lost 4 bases and 5 bases, in that order; junction bases with no gene match: 8. In germline, CDR1 is MNHEY, CDR2 SMNVEV (reference sequence).

CDR3 residues: CASRPGQPLGEQYF. CDR3 nucleotide sequence: TGTGCCAGCAGACCGGGACAGCCCCTGGGGGAGCAGTACTTC. The V and J genes are TRBV2 and TRBJ2-7; 7 nucleotides line up with TRBD1. The junction had 12 bases not matched to a gene; V was cut back by 6 bases and J by 7 bases. Per germline, CDR1 SNHLY and CDR2 FYNNEI. CDR3 length: 14 residues.

The V gene is TRBV11-3, the J gene TRBJ2-3, with 7 bases lining up with TRBD1. From germline, CDR1 is SGHNT and CDR2 YENEEA. This CDR3 is built from 15 residues. V shed 1 base and J 0 bases; nucleotides not matched to a gene: 1. The CDR3 region is CASSLGGQSTDTQYF. CDR3 DNA sequence: TGTGCCAGCAGCTTAGGGGGACAGAGCACAGATACGCAGTATTTT.

This clone was recorded a few times. The CDR3 DNA reads TGTGCCAGCAGCCTAAGACTAGTTCACACAGATACGCAGTATTTT. This codes for CASSLRLVHTDTQYF. V is TRBV5-6 and J is TRBJ2-3, with TRBD2 as a possible D gene (6 bases). The CDR3 is 15 residues long. Germline CDR1 reads SGHDT; CDR2 reads YYEEEE. Trimming removed 4 bases at V and 2 bases at J, with 14 bases between.

The chain employs TRBV7-8 and TRBJ1-4; 7 bases are a match to TRBD1. This CDR3 contains 15 residues. CDR1 SGHVS and CDR2 FQNEAQ come from the germline V gene. V shed 1 base, J shed 4 bases, and the junction held 3 bases outside the gene matches. The CDR3, as DNA: TGTGCCAGCAGCTTAGTGGGACAGTTTAATGAAAAACTGTTTTTT. It yields the protein CASSLVGQFNEKLFF.

This rearrangement joins TRBV27 to TRBJ2-1, with TRBD2 as a possible D gene (6 bases). Germline-derived CDR1 and CDR2 are MNHEY and SMNVEV (reference sequence). The CDR3 contains 13 residues. The V and J ends lost 6 bases and 5 bases respectively, with 11 bases between them. DNA for the CDR3: TGTGCCAGCAGGACTAGAGGGAACAATGAGCAGTTCTTC. It translates to CASRTRGNNEQFF.

The gene calls are TRBV19 and TRBJ1-5, with D unclear. The CDR3 sequence is 16 residues long. CDR1 LNHDA and CDR2 SQIVND come from the germline V gene (reference sequence). Trimming took 7 bases from V and 3 from J, leaving 19 bases between them. The CDR3 is CASIRAGIWDNQPQHF. DNA of the CDR3: TGTGCCAGTATTCGGGCGGGGATTTGGGACAATCAGCCCCAGCATTTT.